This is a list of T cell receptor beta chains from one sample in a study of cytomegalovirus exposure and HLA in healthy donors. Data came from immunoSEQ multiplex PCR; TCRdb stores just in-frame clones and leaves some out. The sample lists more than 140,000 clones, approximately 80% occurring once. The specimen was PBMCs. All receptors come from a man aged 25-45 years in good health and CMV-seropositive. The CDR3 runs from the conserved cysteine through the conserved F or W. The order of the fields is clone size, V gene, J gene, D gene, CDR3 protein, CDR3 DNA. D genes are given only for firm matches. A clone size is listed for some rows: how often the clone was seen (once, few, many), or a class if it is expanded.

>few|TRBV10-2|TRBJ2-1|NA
CASSPLGAEYNEQFF
TGCGCCAGCTCCCCTTTAGGGGCAGAGTACAATGAGCAGTTCTTC
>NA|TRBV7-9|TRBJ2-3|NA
CASSLVRQFTDTQYF
TGTGCCAGCAGCTTAGTTAGACAGTTCACAGATACGCAGTATTTT
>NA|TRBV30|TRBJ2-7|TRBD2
CAWSLAGGAYEQYF
TGTGCCTGGAGTCTAGCGGGGGGCGCCTACGAGCAGTACTTC
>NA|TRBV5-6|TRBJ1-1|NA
CASSLNLPRGTEAFF
TGTGCCAGCAGCTTGAATCTCCCCCGGGGCACTGAAGCTTTCTTT
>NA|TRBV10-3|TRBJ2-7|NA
CAISRDITYEQYF
TGTGCCATCAGTCGGGACATTACCTACGAGCAGTACTTC
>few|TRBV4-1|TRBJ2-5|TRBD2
CASSQGHSGGAETQYF
TGCGCCAGCAGCCAGGGGCATAGCGGGGGGGCGGAGACCCAGTACTTC
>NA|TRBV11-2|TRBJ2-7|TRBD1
CASSLGTGGLSSYEQYF
TGTGCCAGCAGCTTAGGCACAGGGGGCCTGAGCTCCTACGAGCAGTACTTC
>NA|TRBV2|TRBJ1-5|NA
CASTGGGMGLPPQHF
TGTGCCAGCACCGGTGGTGGGATGGGACTCCCGCCCCAGCATTTT
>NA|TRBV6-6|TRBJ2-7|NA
CASSQRQSSYEQYF
TGTGCCAGCAGTCAGCGACAGTCCTCCTACGAGCAGTACTTC
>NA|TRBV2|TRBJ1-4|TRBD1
CASSEKRTGVSEKLFF
TGTGCCAGCAGCGAAAAACGGACAGGGGTGAGCGAAAAACTGTTTTTT
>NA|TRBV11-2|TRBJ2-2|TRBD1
CASSSFRDRAFPGELFF
TGTGCCAGCAGCTCGTTCCGGGACAGGGCATTCCCCGGGGAGCTGTTTTTT
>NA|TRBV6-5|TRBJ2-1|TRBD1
CASSNDRVSLNEQFF
TGTGCCAGCAGTAATGACAGGGTATCGCTCAATGAGCAGTTCTTC
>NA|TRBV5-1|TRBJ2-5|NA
CASSGGAGETQYF
TGCGCCAGCAGTGGGGGGGCTGGAGAGACCCAGTACTTC
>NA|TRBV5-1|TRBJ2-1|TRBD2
CASSLRLAGGNEQFF
TGCGCCAGCAGCTTGCGGCTAGCGGGGGGCAATGAGCAGTTCTTC
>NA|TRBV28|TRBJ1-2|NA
CASSLLQDYGYTF
TGTGCCAGCAGTTTACTGCAGGACTATGGCTACACCTTC
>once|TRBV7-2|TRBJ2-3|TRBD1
CASSFGQGEDTQYF
TGTGCCAGCAGCTTTGGACAGGGCGAGGATACGCAGTATTTT
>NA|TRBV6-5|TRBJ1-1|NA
CASSRTVNTEAFF
TGTGCCAGCAGCCGGACAGTGAACACTGAAGCTTTCTTT
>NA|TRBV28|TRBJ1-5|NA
CASRTPGGNQPQHF
TGTGCCAGCAGGACACCAGGGGGCAATCAGCCCCAGCATTTT
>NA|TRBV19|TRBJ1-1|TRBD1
CASSIGTGGLRTEAFF
TGTGCCAGTAGTATCGGGACAGGGGGTTTAAGGACTGAAGCTTTCTTT
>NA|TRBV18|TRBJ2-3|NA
CASSPPITDTQYF
TGTGCCAGCTCACCACCTATAACAGATACGCAGTATTTT
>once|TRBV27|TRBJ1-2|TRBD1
CASSSSSWQGAAGYYGYTF
TGTGCCAGCAGTTCTTCTTCATGGCAGGGGGCAGCAGGGTACTATGGCTACACCTTC
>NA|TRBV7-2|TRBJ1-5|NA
CASSSGSPSGQPQHF
TGTGCCAGCAGCTCGGGATCCCCCTCGGGTCAGCCCCAGCATTTT
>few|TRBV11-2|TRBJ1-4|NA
CASSLEGGSNEKLFF
TGTGCCAGCAGCTTAGAGGGCGGGAGTAATGAAAAACTGTTTTTT
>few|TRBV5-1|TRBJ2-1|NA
CASSFNRVNEQFF
TGCGCCAGCAGCTTTAACAGGGTAAATGAGCAGTTCTTC
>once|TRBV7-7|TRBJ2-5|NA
CASSRDSQETQYF
TGTGCCAGCAGCCGAGACAGCCAAGAGACCCAGTACTTC
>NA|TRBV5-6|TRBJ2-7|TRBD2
CASSFRLAGVPVYEQYF
TGTGCCAGCAGCTTTCGGCTAGCGGGCGTTCCAGTTTACGAGCAGTACTTC
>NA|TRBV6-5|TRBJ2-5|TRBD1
CASSYFRDRGRETQYF
TGTGCCAGCAGTTACTTCCGGGACAGGGGGCGGGAGACCCAGTACTTC
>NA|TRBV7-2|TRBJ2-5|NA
CASSLASRVETQYF
TGTGCCAGCAGCTTAGCGTCCCGGGTTGAGACCCAGTACTTC
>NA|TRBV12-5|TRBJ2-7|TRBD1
CASGLAGQGLSEQYF
TGTGCTAGTGGTTTGGCGGGACAGGGTTTAAGCGAGCAGTACTTC
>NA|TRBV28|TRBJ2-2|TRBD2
CASSPFVAGGGELFF
TGTGCCAGCAGTCCCTTCGTGGCGGGGGGCGGGGAGCTGTTTTTT
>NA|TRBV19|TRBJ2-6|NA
CASTPGDAGANGLTF
TGTGCCAGTACCCCAGGGGACGCTGGGGCCAACGGCCTGACTTTC
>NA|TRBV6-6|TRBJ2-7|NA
CASSYSIGNSYEQYF
TGTGCCAGCAGTTACTCGATCGGGAACTCCTACGAGCAGTACTTC
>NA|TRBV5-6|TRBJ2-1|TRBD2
CASSFSGLVWDEQFF
TGTGCCAGCAGCTTTAGCGGACTAGTCTGGGATGAGCAGTTCTTC